This entry concerns a single T cell receptor beta chain. Which antigen it targets is not known. One end of the junction is discordant with germline, which a read error may explain. The germline V gene encodes CDR1 MDHEN and CDR2 SYDVKM. The CDR3 goes from the cysteine to the phenylalanine over 14 residues. Only the CDR3 region is kept as DNA, spanning 42 bases read in frame from base 1. In the paper's terms, the time point label means: after neoadjuvant nivolumab, at surgical resection. Patients were newly diagnosed with stage II-IVA oral cavity squamous cell carcinoma and had received no prior systemic or radiation treatment. Everyone in the cohort had locally advanced, HPV-negative oral cavity squamous cell carcinoma. Peripheral blood mononuclear cells were analyzed directly, without maintenance or expansion in culture. Samples came from a longitudinal correlative study of a single-arm phase II trial of neoadjuvant nivolumab in oral cavity squamous cell carcinoma. Genomic DNA-based TCRbeta sequencing was performed on subject-matched pre- and post-treatment PBMCs and tumors from three responders and three non-responders. Peripheral blood mononuclear cells were drawn once before nivolumab treatment and a second time after treatment, when surgery took place. Genomic DNA was isolated from PBMCs using the Maxwell RSC DNA from Cells kit.

This sample is drawn from a study of neoadjuvant anti-PD-1 for oral cavity cancer (dated by TCRdb to 2020 to 2022). Concerning the study at large: Before curative-intent surgical resection, most patients were given three to four biweekly doses of nivolumab at 3 mg/kg. For patients who did not progress, a fourth nivolumab dose was given around day 43, followed by definitive surgical resection on days 50-56. Responders were defined as patients with complete response, partial response or stable disease by RECIST 1.1; non-responders were defined as patients with progression. A roughly 32% response rate was observed in the parent correlative cohort, in which over nine patients were included. Broader findings and caveats from the paper: After neoadjuvant nivolumab, significantly higher T cell clonality (Gini index) was found within PBMCs in non-responders than in responders. Higher pretreatment blood Treg/Th17 ratios correlated with both higher pretreatment blood TCRbeta clonality and lower post-treatment tumor TCRbeta clonality. The TCR analyses had only a few patients in each response group, and the authors called for validation in larger cohorts.

For deep sequencing, PBMC libraries mostly used around 500 ng of input genomic DNA, with six replicates for each sample. Following the manufacturer's instructions, the team built TCRbeta libraries using the immunoSEQ hsTCRbeta kit. An Illumina NovaSeq 6000 S4 flow cell was used to sequence the final libraries, which had first been combined to 3 nM. The study's own analysis went as follows. The immunoSEQ Analyzer handled quality control and preprocessing of the raw data. The analysis was restricted to productive rearrangements, with each unique CDR3 amino acid sequence defining a clonotype. Using the R package tcR, the researchers computed the Gini-Simpson index as their estimate of repertoire clonality. Student's t test was used to compare Gini indices, while Pearson correlation assessed associations with tumor size change. TCRdb obtained this table from immuneACCESS and retained in-frame rearrangements with V and J assigned. These tables miss some clones; where compared with another copy, unresolved V genes account for less than half of the shortfall, and the remainder is unexplained. Clonal size and the V and J genes are those of that table, whereas D and trimming came from the DNA. A total of 55,000 to 75,000 clones appear in this sample, around 85% of them only once. Together, the top ten hold roughly 3% of the sample.

Recombination connected TRBV28 to TRBJ2-7, and 10 junction bases match TRBD1. The source is a person aged 35-80 years with oral cavity squamous cell carcinoma. The sample consisted of PBMCs, taken after nivolumab (anti-PD-1) treatment. The nucleotides read TGTGCCAGCACCCCGGGACAGGGGCCCTACAAGCAGTACTTC. This codes for CASTPGQGPYKQYF.